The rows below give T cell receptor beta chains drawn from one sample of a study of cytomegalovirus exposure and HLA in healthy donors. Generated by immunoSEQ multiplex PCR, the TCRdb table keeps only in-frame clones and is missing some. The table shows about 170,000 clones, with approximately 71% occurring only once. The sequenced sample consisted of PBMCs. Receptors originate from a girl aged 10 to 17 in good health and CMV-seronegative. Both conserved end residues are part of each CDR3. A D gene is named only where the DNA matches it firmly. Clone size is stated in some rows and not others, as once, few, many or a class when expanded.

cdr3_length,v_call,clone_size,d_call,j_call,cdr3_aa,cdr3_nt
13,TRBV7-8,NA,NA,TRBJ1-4,CASSLALEEKLFF,TGTGCCAGCAGCTTAGCGCTTGAGGAAAAACTGTTTTTT
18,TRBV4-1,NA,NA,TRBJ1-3,CASSQEAQRILSGNTIYF,TGCGCCAGCAGCCAAGAGGCTCAGAGGATCCTTTCTGGAAACACCATATATTTT
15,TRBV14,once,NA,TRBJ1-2,CATATGPILPYGYTF,TGTGCCACCGCGACAGGACCTATCCTTCCCTATGGCTACACCTTC
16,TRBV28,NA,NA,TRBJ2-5,CASSSTGPLTQETQYF,TGTGCCAGCAGCTCTACAGGGCCCCTCACGCAAGAGACCCAGTACTTC
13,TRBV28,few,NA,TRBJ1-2,CASSFPSTEVNTF,TGTGCCAGCAGTTTCCCCTCTACAGAAGTTAACACCTTC
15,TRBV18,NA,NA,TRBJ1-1,CASSPKRNSNTEAFF,TGTGCCAGCTCACCCAAGCGGAACAGCAACACTGAAGCTTTCTTT
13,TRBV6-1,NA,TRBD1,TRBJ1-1,CASSRDRSGEAFF,TGTGCCAGCAGTAGGGACAGGAGCGGGGAAGCTTTCTTT
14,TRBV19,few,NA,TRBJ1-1,CASYTGSMNTEAFF,TGTGCCAGCTACACCGGGTCGATGAACACTGAAGCTTTCTTT
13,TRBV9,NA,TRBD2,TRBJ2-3,CASKGDYPDTQYF,TGTGCCAGCAAAGGGGACTACCCAGATACGCAGTATTTT
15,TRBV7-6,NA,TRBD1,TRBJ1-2,CASSSRQGAGDGYTF,TGTGCCAGCAGCAGTCGACAGGGGGCAGGGGATGGCTACACCTTC
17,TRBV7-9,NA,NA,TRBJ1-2,CASSQSTFKYRGYGYTF,TGTGCCAGCAGCCAATCCACTTTCAAGTACCGGGGCTATGGCTACACCTTC
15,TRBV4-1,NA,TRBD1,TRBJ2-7,CASSHRDRGNYEQYF,TGCGCCAGCAGCCATAGGGACAGGGGGAACTACGAGCAGTACTTC
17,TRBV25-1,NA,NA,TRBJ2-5,CASSPMGTGMGQETQYF,TGTGCCAGCAGCCCTATGGGAACAGGGATGGGTCAAGAGACCCAGTACTTC
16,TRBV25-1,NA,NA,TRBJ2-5,CASSDYRGGFIETQYF,TGTGCCAGCAGTGACTACAGGGGGGGCTTTATCGAGACCCAGTACTTC
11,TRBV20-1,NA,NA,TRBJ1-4,CLPSTNEKLFF,TGCCTCCCCTCAACTAATGAAAAACTGTTTTTT
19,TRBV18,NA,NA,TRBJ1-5,CASSPYRDKEVNSNQPQHF,TGTGCCAGCTCACCTTACCGGGACAAGGAGGTCAATAGCAATCAGCCCCAGCATTTT
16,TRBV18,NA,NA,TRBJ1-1,CASSPRVTGWNTEAFF,TGTGCCAGCTCACCACGGGTAACAGGATGGAACACTGAAGCTTTCTTT
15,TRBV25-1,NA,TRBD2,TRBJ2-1,CASSVGRGGNNEQFF,TGTGCCAGCAGTGTTGGGCGGGGGGGAAACAATGAGCAGTTCTTC
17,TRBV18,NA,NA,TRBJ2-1,CASSPLAGHMTYNEQFF,TGTGCCAGCTCACCACTGGCTGGGCATATGACCTACAATGAGCAGTTCTTC
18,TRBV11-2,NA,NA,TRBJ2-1,CASSSPIGEGHQYNEQFF,TGTGCCAGCAGCTCACCCATAGGGGAGGGACACCAGTACAATGAGCAGTTCTTC
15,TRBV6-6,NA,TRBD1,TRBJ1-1,CASSGQGSPGTEAFF,TGTGCCAGCTCAGGACAGGGGTCCCCTGGCACTGAAGCTTTCTTT